Included here is one TCR beta chain sequence, with context. Its target antigen remains unknown. Base qualities are missing; no much larger clone stands one base away. V drops 4 bases and J drops 2 bases, leaving 9 bases in between. Measured from the cysteine to the phenylalanine, the CDR3 is 13 residues long. The sequence is cut down to CDR3 DNA, 39 bases in frame from base 1. The germline V gene supplies CDR1 SGHRS and CDR2 YFSETQ. Libraries were built with the immunoSEQ multiplex PCR assay. For the multiplex PCR, a mixture combining 60 forward primers for TCR Vbeta segments and 13 reverse primers for TCR Jbeta segments was used. The CDR3 region of rearranged TCR beta genes was amplified from genomic DNA by a multiplex PCR assay. On the Illumina HiSeq System, the amplified TCR beta libraries were sequenced as 87-base-pair reads. The original pipeline was this. A later analysis tallied roughly 80 million unique TCR beta chains across the roughly 610 repertoires, and about 12 million of those chains were shared by two or more donors. To remove PCR and sequencing errors, raw reads were error-corrected and collapsed into unique sequences using a nearest-neighbor algorithm that merged closely related sequences. To assign V, D and J gene segments, CDR3 sequences were aligned to IMGT reference sequences. Each retained sequence needed at least a six-nucleotide match to both a V gene segment and a J gene segment. Rearrangements were called productive when the CDR3 lacked stop codons and stayed in frame with V and J; all others were non-productive. CDR3 was defined by IMGT convention, running from the second conserved V-encoded cysteine to the conserved J-encoded phenylalanine. Sequences without an unambiguous match to a single V gene segment were excluded from the earlier analysis of a few hundred of the donors. In an earlier analysis of several hundred of the donors, V segments were called functional above 56.7% productive rearrangements and were called segregating when the between-donor standard deviation exceeded 5%. A statistical classification framework was built for diagnosing cytomegalovirus status from the catalog of TCR beta chain sequences. A later analysis assigned V and J genes by comparing TCR nucleotide sequences with IMGT/GENE-DB human TR gene sequences. The TCRdist pipeline was used in a later analysis to assign CDR3 sequences and most-parsimonious VDJ recombination scenarios. In a later analysis, every TCR beta chain was defined by the combination of its CDR3 amino acid sequence and its V-gene family, and reads without a unique V-gene family were dropped. To address suspected cross-contamination and a sequencing artifact, a later analysis removed under 600 highly shared, low-generation-probability nucleotide sequences. In a later analysis, a clonal expansion index was calculated for each public chain from normalized within-repertoire ranks of inferred template counts. A later analysis computed generation probabilities with a VDJ recombination model fitted to out-of-frame rearrangements, and checked the results against IGoR. In a later analysis, TCR-TCR, TCR-HLA and TCR-CMV co-occurrence was scored with hypergeometric tests, and a repertoire-size bias correction was applied to TCR pairs. In a later analysis, false discovery rates were estimated by permuting HLA or CMV assignments 20 times. In a later analysis, co-occurring TCRs were grouped using DBSCAN, and TCRdist sequence similarity was added for clustering within HLA-allele-positive subsets. Co-occurrence clustering excluded repertoires with fewer than 30,000 or more than 120,000 public chains, plus five with anomalous nucleotide sharing. Held by TCRdb, this immuneACCESS table contains in-frame sequences only and omits some clones. Under half of the omission traces to an unresolved V gene where checked; the cause of the rest is unknown. The V and J calls and clone size are taken from that table; D and trimming were inferred from the DNA. The table for this sample lists 100,000 to 150,000 clones; less than 80% of them were counted only once. 3% to 4.5% of the sample belongs to the ten largest clones.

This sample is part of a study of cytomegalovirus exposure and HLA in healthy donors (dated by TCRdb to the late 2010s). Describing the broader study: In an earlier analysis of approximately 640 of the donors, around 300 Gb of sequence data and just under 120 million unique TCR beta sequences from 150 million to 200 million T cells were reported. Approximately 310 gigabases of sequencing data and around 90 million unique TCR sequences made up an early release that covered approximately 650 HLA-typed donors. Among the roughly 390 genotyped donors, approximately 76% belonged to the genetic ancestry cluster associated with self-reported Caucasian donors. The study aimed to test whether cataloging public T cell receptors could reveal signatures of past pathogen exposure. The T cell repertoires of 666 subjects were profiled by immunosequencing and related to cytomegalovirus serostatus. Along with the roughly 710-subject first cohort, a separate validation cohort of roughly 110 different subjects was used. The study combined high-throughput TCR immunosequencing, statistical association of individual TCRs with disease status, and machine learning to predict cytomegalovirus infection status. A later analysis re-examined previously published TCR beta repertoires from roughly 720 donors and added high-resolution HLA genotyping to investigate patterns of TCR occurrence. Rather than using new phenotypic data, the later analysis identified candidate immune exposures from TCR beta sequences and from how often those sequences occurred across donors. In an earlier analysis of roughly 600 of the donors, high-throughput TCR beta sequencing was used to judge whether each TCR beta V gene segment behaved as functional or pseudogenic. Donor age, sex, ethnicity and CMV serostatus were compiled alongside the repertoire data. A later genetic analysis took genome-wide SNP genotypes for about three fifths of the 666 donors and used that subset as a discovery cohort. Every discovery cohort repertoire had been produced on one sequencing platform. HLA typing covered class I and class II loci at four-digit resolution. Typing coverage differed by locus: A, B, C, DRB1 and DQB1 were typed in roughly 620-640 donors, DQA1 in roughly 510, DPA1 in approximately 610, and DPB1 in just under 490. Because of strong linkage in the cohort, five DR-DQ haplotypes were treated as single units for association and clustering. On average, about 200,000 unique TCR beta nucleotide sequences were sequenced per donor among some 420 genotyped donors of the cohort, with roughly 20% of those sequences being non-productive.

Broader findings and caveats from the paper: The cohort was sequenced for TCR beta chains only, and without alpha or paired-chain data the features that could be detected were limited. A further reported finding was that TCR beta sequences accurately predicted the HLA-A and HLA-B alleles for most subjects in the first cohort. When HLA alleles, especially DR and DQ, strongly co-occurred, attributing TCR associations to individual alleles was difficult. Linkage disequilibrium might explain the correlated functional status among segregating V segments, but an unknown experimental factor could not be excluded. Cytomegalovirus status was reported to be diagnosed by the classifier with high specificity and sensitivity in both the original and validation cohorts. Broadly in line with IMGT annotations, most TCR beta V segments showed up in productive rearrangements about 87% or about 30% of the time in an earlier analysis of roughly 590 of the donors. In a later analysis, TCR association rates were found to vary across HLA loci, with the most associated TCRs seen for DRB1 alleles and the fewest for HLA-C alleles. In the study, around 160 TCR beta chains were listed as associated with cytomegalovirus. It was suggested by the authors that the approach could potentially be generalized to other disease states and immunological phenotypes. For the cohort, immune exposure information was limited to CMV serostatus. Some IMGT-functional V segments, including TRBV6-2 and TRBV6-3, could not be told apart with the 87-base-pair reads, so those segments were excluded. In vitro tests confirmed that a few of the cytomegalovirus-associated TCR beta chains recognize cytomegalovirus antigens. A later analysis found that most CMV-associated TCR beta chains appeared HLA-restricted, with HLA associations seemingly driven largely by CMV exposure. A cluster of highly shared sequence variants was judged likely to be a technical artifact of the sequencing pipeline. Most TCR sequences were observed very rarely across donors, whereas some public TCRs were present in many individuals. The earlier analysis of a few hundred of the donors excluded around 17 rarely observed V segments, including chromosome 9 orphons, because counts were too low. Because some donors lacked HLA typing at each locus, the association tests relied only on the typed subset. In a later analysis, several top co-occurrence clusters were reported to appear linked to parvovirus B19, influenza, CMV and Epstein-Barr virus. According to a later genetic analysis, donors in an Asian-associated ancestry cluster had fewer N-insertions in productive TCRs than the approximately 650-donor mean. Sequencing depth was assumed to be roughly uniform across donors in the presence/absence analyses, though that assumption may not hold. In a later analysis, HLA-associated TCR beta chains were found to be more clonally expanded and to have lower generation probabilities than equally common non-associated chains. In a later genetic analysis, a missense DCLRE1C variant was associated with V-gene and J-gene trimming of TCR beta chains, and the association was replicated in an independent cohort. A later analysis associated around 16,000 TCR beta sequences with specific HLA alleles at a false discovery rate of 0.05.

The cohort comprised 710 or so healthy bone marrow donors. All cohort members were sampled while nominally healthy, although unrecorded immune exposures were likely present. The donor was CMV seropositive and belonged to the group of a few hundred seropositive cohort members. Every donor gave a peripheral blood sample, and the peripheral blood mononuclear cells from that sample were used for TCR beta sequencing. Genomic DNA extraction from the blood cell samples was performed with the Qiagen DNeasy Blood Extraction Kit. The sequence joins TRBV5-1 to TRBJ2-5, with TRBD1 as a weak D call on 5 bases. The clonotype originates from a man in his forties in good health and CMV-seropositive. Sequencing was carried out using PBMCs. In nucleotide form, the sequence is TGCGCCAGCAGCCGGACACTACAAGAGACCCAGTACTTC. It is translated as CASSRTLQETQYF.